The rows below give T cell receptor beta chains drawn from one sample of a study of CD8 T cells in Susac syndrome. TCRdb re-called the immunoSEQ multiplex PCR reads through MiXCR, storing one row per CDR3 protein. The sample comprises fewer than 90,000 distinct CDR3 sequences, 85% to 95% of which are singletons, and about 0.9% rests with the top ten. The sequencing input was CD8+ T cells from PBMCs. Every receptor here comes from a human donor with Susac syndrome. CDR3s include the opening cysteine and the closing phenylalanine or tryptophan. The order of the fields is V gene, J gene, D gene, CDR3 protein, CDR3 DNA. The D gene is left open where the match is weak.

V: TRBV29-1; J: TRBJ1-4; D: -; CDR3: CSVKVSSGGVNEKLFF; DNA: TGCAGCGTGAAGGTCTCCTCGGGGGGCGTAAATGAAAAACTGTTTTTT
V: TRBV5-6; J: TRBJ2-5; D: -; CDR3: CASSLATDPSSFQETQYF; DNA: TGTGCCAGCAGCTTGGCCACGGATCCCTCCAGTTTCCAAGAGACCCAGTACTTC
V: TRBV4-3; J: TRBJ2-1; D: -; CDR3: CASSQEATGDNEQFF; DNA: TGCGCCAGCAGCCAAGAGGCGACAGGAGACAATGAGCAGTTCTTC
V: TRBV30; J: TRBJ1-5; D: TRBD1; CDR3: CAWSVGQGYHSNQPQHF; DNA: TGTGCCTGGAGTGTGGGACAGGGTTATCATAGCAATCAGCCCCAGCATTTT
V: TRBV12-3/TRBV12-4; J: TRBJ2-6; D: -; CDR3: CASRTGGSGANVLTF; DNA: TGTGCCAGCAGAACAGGCGGCTCTGGGGCCAACGTCCTGACTTTC
V: TRBV29-1; J: TRBJ2-6; D: TRBD1; CDR3: CSVVDRAVLTF; DNA: TGCAGCGTTGTTGACAGGGCCGTCCTGACTTTC
V: TRBV18; J: TRBJ1-3; D: -; CDR3: CASSPAGVGGNTIYF; DNA: TGTGCCAGCTCCCCAGCGGGTGTAGGCGGAAACACCATATATTTT
V: TRBV25-1; J: TRBJ1-3; D: -; CDR3: CASSERSGNTIYF; DNA: TGTGCCAGCAGTGAGCGCTCTGGAAACACCATATATTTT
V: TRBV25-1; J: TRBJ1-5; D: -; CDR3: CASSDGDSNQPQHF; DNA: TGTGCCAGCAGTGATGGGGACAGCAATCAGCCCCAGCATTTT
V: TRBV27; J: TRBJ2-4; D: -; CDR3: CASSPTGTLAKNIQYF; DNA: TGTGCCAGCAGTCCTACAGGGACCTTAGCCAAAAACATTCAGTACTTC
V: TRBV19; J: TRBJ1-2; D: -; CDR3: CASSFFYGYTF; DNA: TGTGCCAGTAGTTTCTTCTATGGCTACACCTTC
V: TRBV13; J: TRBJ2-3; D: TRBD2; CDR3: CASSEGTSGSLGTQYF; DNA: TGTGCCAGCAGCGAGGGAACTAGCGGGAGTCTCGGTACGCAGTATTTT
V: TRBV25-1; J: TRBJ2-5; D: -; CDR3: CASSEPYRAGSGETQYF; DNA: TGTGCCAGCAGTGAACCCTACAGGGCAGGGTCTGGAGAGACCCAGTACTTC
V: TRBV12-3/TRBV12-4; J: TRBJ2-6; D: -; CDR3: CASSLGPGAGSGANVLTF; DNA: TGTGCCAGCAGTTTAGGTCCGGGGGCTGGATCTGGGGCCAACGTCCTGACTTTC
V: TRBV27; J: TRBJ2-7; D: TRBD2; CDR3: CASSPRGTSGRREQYF; DNA: TGTGCCAGCAGTCCCCGGGGGACTAGCGGGAGGAGGGAGCAGTACTTC